This is a list of T cell receptor beta chains from one sample in a study of T cell responses to AZD1222 COVID-19 vaccine. Only in-frame clones appear in the TCRdb table, and some are missing; sequencing was by immunoSEQ multiplex PCR. The data contain approximately 120,000 clones, around 90% of them singletons. Sample: peripheral blood, taken on day 0 of AZD1222 vaccination. These TCRs come from an adult in good health. Each CDR3 is given with its conserved first and last residue. The order of the fields is J gene, V gene, CDR3 protein.

>TRBJ2-5|TRBV19
CASSIDSRRGETQYF
>TRBJ2-2|TRBV3-1/TRBV3-2
CASSPTGGRRELFF
>TRBJ2-1|TRBV15
CATSRYGLGYNEQFF
>TRBJ1-2|TRBV27
CASSFTGAGGGYTF
>TRBJ1-1|TRBV29-1
CSVFGGGITEAFF
>TRBJ2-2|TRBV6-4
CASSDSGAVGELFF
>TRBJ2-1|TRBV2
CASGRREDYNEQFF
>TRBJ1-1|TRBV19
CASSIFEPTEAFF
>TRBJ1-6|TRBV7-2
CASRRDRGSPLHF
>TRBJ2-5|TRBV3-1/TRBV3-2
CASSRTTRPETQYF
>TRBJ1-5|TRBV6-2/TRBV6-3
CASSTGPGQGAIGHQPQHF
>TRBJ1-2|TRBV29-1
CSVGSRTGQGRDGYTF
>TRBJ1-1|TRBV30
CACWGQGKVGTEAFF
>TRBJ2-1|TRBV11-3
CASTQDSGSSYNEQFF
>TRBJ2-2|TRBV9
CASSVDGGTGELFF
>TRBJ2-3|TRBV6-5
CASSRALSTDTQYF
>TRBJ1-5|TRBV5-4
CASSLQTGGASNQPQHF
>TRBJ2-1|TRBV3-1/TRBV3-2
CASSRLAGVSEQFF
>TRBJ2-7|TRBV7-2
CASSLEPITAYEQYF
>TRBJ2-5|TRBV15
CATSTKKRGLGQETQYF
>TRBJ2-7|TRBV11-2
CASSVDGSEEQYF
>TRBJ1-2|TRBV6-6
CAGRTGGLDTRWGYTF
>TRBJ1-2|TRBV7-2
CASIPGQGYGYTF
>TRBJ1-4|TRBV3-1/TRBV3-2
CASSQGQLATNEKLFF
>TRBJ2-1|TRBV28
CASSLAGDRHEQFF
>TRBJ1-6|TRBV30
CAWHPLTGKNSPLHF
>TRBJ2-5|TRBV7-2
CASSSAGVLETQYF
>TRBJ2-7|TRBV30
CAWSSGREGIYEQYF
>TRBJ2-1|TRBV7-9
CASSLAFAVSSYNEQFF
>TRBJ1-4|TRBV6-5
CASRGAATNEKLFF
>TRBJ1-2|TRBV28
CASSWGARGNYGYTF
>TRBJ2-5|TRBV12-3/TRBV12-4
CASSLASSETQYF
>TRBJ1-2|TRBV6-5
CASSYRGYGYTF
>TRBJ1-4|TRBV4-2
CASSQEEATNEKLFF
>TRBJ1-6|TRBV30
CAWSIQGNSPLHF
>TRBJ1-1|TRBV27
CASSYGSDTEAFF
>TRBJ1-4|TRBV21-1
CASSKDDRADATNEKLFF
>TRBJ1-3|TRBV10-3
CAIRENTIYF
>TRBJ1-5|TRBV19
CASSIQKEQPQHF
>TRBJ2-1|TRBV10-3
CAISESRGSYNEQFF
>TRBJ2-7|TRBV27
CASMGSLDEQYF
>TRBJ2-3|TRBV5-5
CASSLFDTQYF
>TRBJ2-1|TRBV6-1
CASSEARQREQFF